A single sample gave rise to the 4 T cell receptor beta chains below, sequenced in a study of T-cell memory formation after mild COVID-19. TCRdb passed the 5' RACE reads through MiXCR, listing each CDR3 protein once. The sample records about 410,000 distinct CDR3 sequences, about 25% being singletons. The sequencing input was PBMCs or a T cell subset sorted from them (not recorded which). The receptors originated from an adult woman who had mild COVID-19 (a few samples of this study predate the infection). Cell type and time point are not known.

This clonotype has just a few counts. CDR3 bases: TGTGCCAGCAGCTCCCCCCAAAGTTACAATGAGCAGTTCTTC. It encodes CASSSPQSYNEQFF. This chain uses TRBV11-2 with TRBJ2-1; unclear D gene. The CDR3 is 14 residues long. The ends were cut back, 4 bases at V and 4 bases at J, with 11 bases in the middle. Germline CDR1 and CDR2: SGHAT and FQNNGV.

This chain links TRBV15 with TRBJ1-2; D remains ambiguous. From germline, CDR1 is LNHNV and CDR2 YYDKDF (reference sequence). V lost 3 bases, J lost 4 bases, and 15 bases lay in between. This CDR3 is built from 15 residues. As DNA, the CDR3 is TGTGCCACCAGCAGTGGTGTTGTGGGTGGCTATGGCTACACCTTC. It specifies CATSSGVVGGYGYTF.

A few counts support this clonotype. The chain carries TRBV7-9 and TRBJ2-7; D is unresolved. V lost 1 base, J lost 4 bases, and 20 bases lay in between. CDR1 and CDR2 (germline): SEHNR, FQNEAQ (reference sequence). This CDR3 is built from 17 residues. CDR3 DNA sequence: TGTGCCAGCAGCTTAGACGGCCCGCACGGGTCTAGGTACGAGCAGTACTTC. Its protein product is CASSLDGPHGSRYEQYF.

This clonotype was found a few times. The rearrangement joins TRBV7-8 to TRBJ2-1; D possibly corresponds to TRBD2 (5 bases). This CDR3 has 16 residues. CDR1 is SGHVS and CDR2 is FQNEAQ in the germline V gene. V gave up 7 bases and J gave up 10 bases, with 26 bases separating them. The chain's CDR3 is CASTLMVASPSFEQFF. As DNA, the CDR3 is TGTGCCAGCACCCTCATGGTGGCCTCGCCTAGCTTCGAGCAGTTCTTC.